The rows below give T cell receptor beta chains drawn from one sample of a study of shared clonotypes between healthy human individuals. The repertoire was sequenced with immunoSEQ multiplex PCR; TCRdb's copy has only in-frame clones and lacks some. The table lists about 2 million clones, roughly 94% of them singletons. Sequenced input: naive CD4+ T cells sorted from blood. These receptors originate from a young man in good health. CDR3s include the opening cysteine and the closing phenylalanine or tryptophan. Each record gives: D gene, V gene, J gene, clone size, CDR3 protein, CDR3 DNA. The D gene is left open where the match is weak. A clone size is listed for some rows: how often the clone was seen (once, few, many), or a class if it is expanded.

TRBD1	TRBV18	TRBJ2-7	-	CASSSYGTGLYEQYF	TGTGCCAGCTCGTCCTACGGGACAGGACTTTACGAGCAGTACTTC
TRBD1	TRBV18	TRBJ2-5	-	CASSPGQKETQYF	TGTGCCAGCTCCCCGGGACAGAAAGAGACCCAGTACTTC
-	TRBV4-3	TRBJ2-7	-	CASSQEAGTPIYEQYF	TGCGCCAGCAGCCAAGAGGCGGGTACACCGATCTACGAGCAGTACTTC
TRBD1	TRBV10-3	TRBJ1-5	-	CAISDGTAYSNQPQHF	TGTGCCATCAGTGATGGGACAGCATATAGCAATCAGCCCCAGCATTTT
TRBD1	TRBV25-1	TRBJ2-7	-	CASSGWTGEYEQYF	TGTGCCAGCAGTGGATGGACAGGGGAGTACGAGCAGTACTTC
-	TRBV5-4	TRBJ2-7	-	CASSLRVPPYEQYF	TGTGCCAGCAGCTTAAGGGTACCCCCCTACGAGCAGTACTTC
TRBD1	TRBV30	TRBJ1-4	-	CAWSADRGDEKLFF	TGTGCCTGGAGTGCTGACAGGGGCGATGAAAAACTGTTTTTT
-	TRBV14	TRBJ1-1	-	CASSQTGYTEAFF	TGTGCCAGCAGTCAAACAGGGTACACTGAAGCTTTCTTT
TRBD1	TRBV2	TRBJ1-1	-	CASRVTGANTEAFF	TGTGCCAGCAGGGTGACAGGGGCGAACACTGAAGCTTTCTTT
TRBD1	TRBV6-6	TRBJ1-5	once	CASSFSRDRAQPQHF	TGTGCCAGCAGTTTCTCCCGAGACAGGGCTCAGCCCCAGCATTTT
TRBD1	TRBV7-8	TRBJ2-7	-	CASSLAETGTYEQYF	TGTGCCAGCAGCTTAGCTGAGACAGGGACCTACGAGCAGTACTTC
TRBD2	TRBV5-4	TRBJ2-2	-	CASSSRGLAGGAGELFF	TGTGCCAGCAGCTCCAGGGGTCTAGCGGGAGGGGCCGGGGAGCTGTTTTTT
TRBD2	TRBV6-1	TRBJ2-7	-	CASRSGGLEQYF	TGTGCCAGCAGGTCGGGGGGGCTCGAGCAGTACTTC
TRBD2	TRBV4-3	TRBJ2-2	-	CASSQVGMGGRRTGELFF	TGCGCCAGCAGCCAAGTGGGTATGGGCGGGAGGCGCACCGGGGAGCTGTTTTTT
-	TRBV7-2	TRBJ2-1	-	CASSSSWGALNEQFF	TGTGCCAGCAGCTCCTCCTGGGGGGCGTTAAATGAGCAGTTCTTC
-	TRBV11-3	TRBJ1-3	-	CASSLVPLTGNTIYF	TGTGCCAGCAGCTTAGTCCCTCTTACAGGAAACACCATATATTTT
TRBD1	TRBV6-5	TRBJ2-7	-	CASRGQGSSYEQYF	TGTGCCAGCAGGGGACAGGGGAGCTCCTACGAGCAGTACTTC
TRBD1	TRBV28	TRBJ1-3	-	CASSLEGTAGNTIYF	TGTGCCAGCAGTTTAGAGGGGACAGCTGGAAACACCATATATTTT
TRBD2	TRBV7-9	TRBJ2-1	-	CASSLLPTGGVNEQFF	TGTGCCAGCAGCCTCCTCCCCACCGGGGGGGTCAATGAGCAGTTCTTC
-	TRBV6-6	TRBJ1-1	-	CASSYGPNTEAFF	TGTGCCAGCAGTTATGGGCCGAACACTGAAGCTTTCTTT
TRBD2	TRBV28	TRBJ2-7	-	CASRFGLASDEQYF	TGTGCCAGCAGATTTGGACTAGCGTCCGACGAGCAGTACTTC
TRBD1	TRBV5-4	TRBJ2-7	-	CASSLDRGASQYF	TGTGCCAGCAGCTTGGACAGGGGCGCATCGCAGTACTTC
TRBD1	TRBV9	TRBJ1-1	few	CASSAGQMNTEAFF	TGTGCCAGCAGCGCGGGACAGATGAACACTGAAGCTTTCTTT
TRBD2	TRBV18	TRBJ2-4	-	CASSPPGLAGVGENIQYF	TGTGCCAGCTCACCTCCTGGACTAGCGGGGGTTGGTGAGAACATTCAGTACTTC
TRBD1	TRBV5-1	TRBJ2-5	-	CASSLGDRGHQETQYF	TGCGCCAGCAGCTTGGGGGACAGGGGACATCAAGAGACCCAGTACTTC
-	TRBV6-4	TRBJ2-1	-	CASSVETYNEQFF	TGTGCCAGCAGTGTCGAAACCTACAATGAGCAGTTCTTC
-	TRBV7-2	TRBJ2-3	-	CASSLGGRGTDTQYF	TGTGCCAGCAGCTTAGGAGGCAGGGGAACAGATACGCAGTATTTT
-	TRBV7-6	TRBJ2-7	-	CASSFRRGQDTYEQYF	TGTGCCAGCAGCTTCCGGAGGGGGCAGGACACCTACGAGCAGTACTTC
-	TRBV5-1	TRBJ2-3	-	CASSLDNPPDTQYF	TGCGCCAGCAGCTTGGACAATCCGCCAGATACGCAGTATTTT
-	TRBV9	TRBJ2-7	-	CASSVGGSFYEQYF	TGTGCCAGCAGCGTAGGAGGGTCTTTCTACGAGCAGTACTTC
-	TRBV2	TRBJ1-2	-	CASNLAPSGFYGYTF	TGTGCCAGCAACTTGGCCCCCTCGGGATTTTATGGCTACACCTTC
-	TRBV30	TRBJ1-6	-	CAWKLRDSPLHF	TGTGCCTGGAAGCTCAGGGACTCACCCCTCCACTTT
TRBD1	TRBV28	TRBJ1-2	-	CASSGGLGTENGYTF	TGTGCCAGCAGTGGAGGCCTAGGGACAGAAAATGGCTACACCTTC
-	TRBV5-1	TRBJ1-3	-	CASSLYTSGNTIYF	TGCGCCAGCAGCTTATACACCTCTGGAAACACCATATATTTT
-	TRBV30	TRBJ1-3	-	CAWSPGGRVLSGNTIYF	TGTGCCTGGAGTCCCGGGGGCAGGGTACTCTCTGGAAACACCATATATTTT
-	TRBV19	TRBJ1-4	-	CASTLRQAGEKLFF	TGTGCCAGTACCCTGCGACAGGCTGGTGAAAAACTGTTTTTT
TRBD1	TRBV7-6	TRBJ2-2	-	CASSPGQGANTGELFF	TGTGCCAGCAGCCCCGGACAGGGCGCGAACACCGGGGAGCTGTTTTTT
TRBD2	TRBV10-3	TRBJ2-1	-	CATKPGLAVYNEQFF	TGTGCCACCAAACCAGGACTAGCGGTTTACAATGAGCAGTTCTTC
-	TRBV30	TRBJ1-2	-	CAWSAGPEAYGYTF	TGTGCCTGGAGTGCTGGACCCGAGGCCTATGGCTACACCTTC
-	TRBV10-2	TRBJ1-1	-	CASSVGGTNTEAFF	TGCGCCAGCAGTGTCGGGGGCACGAACACTGAAGCTTTCTTT